A single sample is the source of the 5 T cell receptor beta chains below, sequenced in a study of shared clonotypes between healthy human individuals. Positively selected for CCR7, the CD45RO-negative cells used as naive CD8 cells excluded terminally differentiated effector memory CD45RA+ cells. TCRdb's copy holds only in-frame clones and misses some; the assay was immunoSEQ multiplex PCR. The repertoire has about 820,000 clones, almost 95% of them found once; the top ten carry about 25%. What was sequenced was naive CD8+ T cells sorted from blood. The receptors were gathered from a man aged 30-40 years in good health.

The count of this clone is one. The gene calls are TRBV4-3 and TRBJ2-7; 9 positions match TRBD2. This CDR3 is built from 19 residues. Losses at the gene ends were 1 base for V and 2 bases for J; bases not matched to a gene: 15. Germline V CDR1 and CDR2: LGHNA, YSLEER. As DNA, the CDR3 is TGCGCCAGCAGCCAAGGTACGGGACTAGCTTTAGGGGCGACCTACGAGCAGTACTTC. Amino acids: CASSQGTGLALGATYEQYF.

The J gene is TRBJ1-1, the V gene TRBV11-2, with 9 nucleotides matching TRBD1. Trimming took 6 bases from V and 6 from J; bases not matched to a gene: 8. The CDR3 extends over 14 amino acids. Germline CDR1 and CDR2: SGHAT and FQNNGV. This chain's CDR3 is CASSHGQGFPEAFF. The CDR3 nucleotides are TGTGCCAGCAGTCATGGACAGGGGTTCCCTGAAGCTTTCTTT.

The rearrangement links TRBV7-9 to TRBJ2-5; perhaps TRBD1 as D (5 bases). Germline CDR1 and CDR2: SEHNR and FQNEAQ (reference sequence). The CDR3 totals 14 residues. The ends were cut back, 0 bases at V and 4 bases at J, with 9 bases in the middle. Written as DNA, the CDR3 is TGTGCCAGCAGCTTAGCGCGACAGCCAGAGACCCAGTACTTC. Its protein is CASSLARQPETQYF.

As concerns this clone: Additional DNA sequences in this sample encode the identical CDR3. J is TRBJ2-7 and V is TRBV27; tentatively, D is TRBD1 or TRBD2 (5 bases each). The germline CDR1 and CDR2 sequences are MNHEY and SMNVEV (reference sequence). The V and J ends lost 5 bases and 1 base respectively, with 12 bases between them. The CDR3 is 14 amino acids. As DNA, the CDR3 is TGTGCCAGCAGTACTAGGGGTAGGTCCTACGAGCAGTACTTC. It specifies CASSTRGRSYEQYF.

The CDR3 nucleotides are TGTGCCAGCAGGGAGGGGACAAGGCTTAATGAAAAACTGTTTTTT. Residues: CASREGTRLNEKLFF. The gene calls are TRBV6-1 and TRBJ1-4; TRBD1 is a possible D gene (6 bases). Germline loops: CDR1 MNHNS, CDR2 SASEGT. This CDR3 comprises 15 residues. V lost 6 bases, J lost 4 bases, and 15 bases lay in between.